This T cell receptor beta chain was retrieved from a study of T cell repertoires in cytomegalovirus infection. The V end lost 8 bases, the J end lost 5 bases, and 30 bases lay between the germline ends. This CDR3 is built from 19 residues. The germline V gene has CDR1 SGHVT and CDR2 SQSDAQ. MiXCR, run by TCRdb on the reads, gives a single entry per CDR3 protein. The data show hundreds of thousands of distinct CDR3 sequences, approximately 24% seen once. The sequence was collected from a human donor in good health (CMV status not recorded). Some clones in this sample may be carry-over from other donors' samples. Sequencing input: CD8+ T cells from PBMCs. V and J are TRBV7-4 and TRBJ1-4; unclear D gene. This chain's CDR3 is CASGTVIPTREAVNEKLFF. As DNA, the CDR3 is TGTGCCAGCGGAACGGTTATACCCACGCGGGAGGCGGTGAATGAAAAACTGTTTTTT.